This T cell receptor beta chain comes out of a study of CD8+ T cells in alopecia areata. Extraction and reverse transcription of RNA yielded cDNA as the sequencing template. Using immunoSEQ multiplex PCR, the repertoire was profiled, and TCRdb retains in-frame clones only, with some absent. This sample has a few hundred thousand clones; 35% to 45% occur once, and the top ten carry 0.48%. The V and J ends lost 3 bases and 2 bases, in that order; junction bases with no gene match: 3. Germline lookup yields CDR1 LGHNA and CDR2 YNFKEQ. The CDR3 consists of 15 residues. Documented treatment: oral pan-JAK inhibitor, 5-10 mg twice daily. This clone appeared a few times.

Sequences were derived from CD4+ T cells sorted from blood, sampled at approximately week 34, from a patient treated with tofacitinib. V and J are TRBV4-2 and TRBJ2-1; TRBD2 agrees at 8 bases. The TCR originated in a human donor with alopecia areata. The CDR3 reads CASSQNGGAYNEQFF. In DNA form, the CDR3 reads TGTGCCAGCAGCCAGAACGGGGGGGCCTACAATGAGCAGTTCTTC.